These 7 T cell receptor beta chains originate from one sample sequenced in a study of shared clonotypes between healthy human individuals. Sequenced by immunoSEQ multiplex PCR; TCRdb stores in-frame clones only, minus some. This table holds some 450,000 clones, roughly 80% found once. Sample: PBMCs. The receptors come from a woman between 40 and 55 years old in good health. Some clones in this sample may be carry-over from other donors' samples.

The V gene is TRBV5-1, the J gene TRBJ2-7, with 13 bases matching TRBD2. J was trimmed by 4 bases and V by 0 bases; bases with no gene match: 4. Germline CDR1 is SGHRS and CDR2 is YFSETQ. The CDR3 is made up of 16 amino acids. This chain's CDR3 is CASSLGTSGGGYEQYF. CDR3 coding DNA: TGCGCCAGCAGCTTGGGGACTAGCGGGGGAGGATACGAGCAGTACTTC.

This chain uses TRBV29-1 with TRBJ1-3; D remains unclear. Trimming removed 4 bases from V and 4 bases from J, with 8 bases in between. The CDR3 is 12 amino acids. Germline-derived CDR1 and CDR2 are SQVTM and ANQGSEA. CDR3 protein: CSVVVLGNTIYF. Here the CDR3 DNA reads TGCAGCGTTGTTGTGCTCGGAAACACCATATATTTT.

In regard to this clone: This sequence is one base from a far larger clone and is likely a read error. The chain combines TRBV29-1 with TRBJ1-5; maybe TRBD1 (5 bases). The CDR3 length is 13 residues. The ends were cut back, 7 bases at V and 3 bases at J, with 13 bases in the middle. CDR1 and CDR2 from the germline V gene are SQVTM and ANQGSEA. CDR3 sequence (DNA): TGCAGCGCTGTGGAACAGGTCAATCAGCCCCAGCATTTT. Its protein is CSAVEQVNQPQHF.

This clone appeared a few times. The rearrangement uses TRBV6-5 and TRBJ2-7, with D tentatively TRBD2 (5 bases). Germline lookup yields CDR1 MNHEY and CDR2 SVGAGI. The length of the CDR3 is 14 residues. The V end lost 6 bases, the J end lost 0 bases, and 12 bases lay between the germline ends. Written as DNA, the CDR3 is TGTGCCAGCAGCCAGCGGTATTCCTCCTACGAGCAGTACTTC. Translation: CASSQRYSSYEQYF.

This clone was counted only a few times. CDR3 in DNA: TGTGCCAGCAAGATTGAGGACGAGGGCGTTGAGCAGTTCTTC. Amino acid sequence: CASKIEDEGVEQFF. The rearrangement joins TRBV2 to TRBJ2-1, with a weak D call TRBD2 (5 bases). The germline gives CDR1 SNHLY, CDR2 FYNNEI. The CDR3 is 14 residues long. V lost 7 bases and J lost 9, with 19 bases in between.

The rearrangement joins TRBV25-1 to TRBJ2-1; 7 bases are shared with TRBD2. This CDR3 is 17 amino acids long. J was trimmed by 1 base and V by 0 bases; bases with no gene match: 6. Germline CDR1 MGHDK, CDR2 SYGVNS. The DNA of the CDR3 is TGTGCCAGCAGTGAATACGGCGGGAGCCGATCCTACAATGAGCAGTTCTTC. Translating gives CASSEYGGSRSYNEQFF.

The chain employs TRBV5-1 and TRBJ1-1; D uncertain. This CDR3 comprises 14 residues. Germline CDR1 and CDR2: SGHRS and YFSETQ. Trimming shortened V by 0 bases and J by 4 bases, and 10 bases separated the two germline ends. CDR3 coding DNA: TGCGCCAGCAGCTTGGAGGTGATAGGCACTGAAGCTTTCTTT. It encodes CASSLEVIGTEAFF.